These 19 T cell receptor beta chains share one sample of origin, sequenced in a study of T cell repertoires in cytomegalovirus infection. Their antigen targets remain unknown. TCRdb ran MiXCR on the reads and lists one entry per CDR3 protein. The data show some 500,000 distinct CDR3 sequences, about 39% seen once. Sequences were derived from cultured PBMCs, sampled from culture after CMV antigen stimulation. Receptors were obtained from a human donor in good health (CMV status not recorded). Some clones in this sample may be carry-over from other donors' samples.

V usage is TRBV28 and J usage is TRBJ2-7, with D maybe TRBD1 (5 bases). The length of the CDR3 is 17 residues. V gave up 2 bases and J gave up 6 bases, with 23 bases separating them. Germline V lookup: CDR1 MDHEN, CDR2 SYDVKM. CDR3 protein: CASSLGEERAGLFEQYF. CDR3 coding DNA: TGTGCCAGCAGTTTAGGGGAAGAACGGGCAGGGCTCTTCGAGCAGTACTTC.

This rearrangement joins TRBV7-9 to TRBJ1-5; TRBD1 might be the D (5 bases). V gave up 5 bases and J gave up 2 bases, with 16 bases separating them. Germline CDR1 and CDR2: SEHNR and FQNEAQ (reference sequence). CDR3 size: 16 residues. Written as DNA, the CDR3 is TGTGCCAGCAGCCCAGTAGGGGCCCGGGGCAATCAGCCCCAGCATTTT. The encoded protein is CASSPVGARGNQPQHF.

This clonotype was detected only a few times. The chain carries TRBV7-8 and TRBJ2-5; D might be TRBD2 (6 bases). V shed 1 base and J shed 5 bases, with 20 bases lying between them. The CDR3 length is 17 residues. Germline CDR1 SGHVS, CDR2 FQNEAQ. The CDR3 nucleotides read TGTGCCAGCAGCTTAGACGGGAGCCAAATCGCCGGGGAGACCCAGTACTTC. It specifies CASSLDGSQIAGETQYF. The full variable domain, completed using reference TRBV7-8 and TRBJ2-5, is GAGVSQSPRYKVAKRGQDVALRCDPISGHVSLFWYQQALGQGPEFLTYFQNEAQLDKSGLPSDRFFAERPEGSVSTLKIQRTQQEDSAVYLCASSLDGSQIAGETQYFGPGTRLLVL.

The table lists this clonotype with many counts. CDR3 in amino acids: CASSFTGGTDTQYF. The DNA for the CDR3 is TGTGCCAGCAGCTTTACAGGGGGCACAGATACGCAGTATTTT. The rearrangement uses TRBV7-2 and TRBJ2-3, with 7 bases matching TRBD1. Losses at the gene ends were 3 bases for V and 1 base for J; bases not matched to a gene: 1. This CDR3 has 14 amino acids. Germline V gene lookup returns CDR1 SGHTA and CDR2 FQGNSA.

The gene calls are TRBV6-1 and TRBJ2-3; D ambiguous. The V and J ends lost 6 bases and 6 bases respectively, with 19 bases between them. In germline, CDR1 is MNHNS, CDR2 SASEGT. The CDR3 totals 15 residues. CDR3 DNA sequence: TGTGCCAGCAGAAGAAGTCCCCCACCCCCCGATACGCAGTATTTT. This gives the protein CASRRSPPPPDTQYF.

This clonotype was seen at least ten times. The V gene is TRBV7-6, the J gene TRBJ2-2; no clear D gene. This CDR3 is built from 17 residues. V gave up 1 base and J gave up 1 base, with 13 bases separating them. CDR1 SGHVS and CDR2 FNYEAQ come from the germline V gene. CDR3 loop: CASSLGSETVNTGELFF. For the CDR3, the DNA is TGTGCCAGCAGCTTAGGTTCTGAGACGGTGAACACCGGGGAGCTGTTTTTT.

The gene calls are TRBV7-6 and TRBJ2-2; TRBD2 is a possible D gene (5 bases). In germline, CDR1 is SGHVS, CDR2 FNYEAQ. CDR3 length: 15 residues. With 4 bases removed from V and 5 bases from J, the gap between germline ends came to 14 bases. CDR3 region: CASSSEEGWTGELFF. CDR3 bases: TGTGCCAGCAGCTCCGAAGAGGGTTGGACCGGGGAGCTGTTTTTT. The full variable domain, with the rest looked up from reference TRBV7-6 and TRBJ2-2, is GAGVSQSPRYKVTKRGQDVALRCDPISGHVSLYWYRQALGQGPEFLTYFNYEAQQDKSGLPNDRFSAERPEGSISTLTIQRTEQRDSAMYRCASSSEEGWTGELFFGEGSRLTVL.

Only a few counts were recorded for this clonotype. This chain uses TRBV4-1 with TRBJ1-4, with TRBD1 identical over 9 bases. Germline loops: CDR1 MGHRA, CDR2 YSYEKL. With V trimmed by 2 bases and J by 1 base, 8 bases remained unmatched. The CDR3 totals 18 residues. CDR3 amino acids: CASSQPHRDRVTNEKLFF. Here the CDR3 DNA reads TGCGCCAGCAGCCAACCCCACCGGGACAGGGTAACTAATGAAAAACTGTTTTTT.

The V gene is TRBV12-3 or TRBV12-4, the J gene TRBJ2-7; 9 bases are a match to TRBD2. Unmatched junction bases numbered 8, after V lost 5 bases and J lost 3 bases. The CDR3 has 15 amino acids. The CDR3: CASSVSGGSFYEQYF. The DNA of the CDR3 is TGTGCCAGCAGTGTTAGCGGGGGCTCGTTCTACGAGCAGTACTTC.

This clonotype has a count of ten or more. The chain carries TRBV7-3 and TRBJ2-5, with TRBD2 identical over 10 bases. V lost 2 bases to trimming and J lost 7 bases; unmatched junction nucleotides: 10. The CDR3 extends over 16 amino acids. The V gene's germline CDR1 is SGHTA and CDR2 FQGTGA. The DNA of the CDR3 is TGTGCCAGCAGCTTATACGCTAGCGGGAGATCAGCGACCCAGTACTTC. Protein sequence: CASSLYASGRSATQYF.

With regard to this clonotype: Germline and junction disagree at one end, which may indicate a read error. V is TRBV7-8 and J is TRBJ1-2; D ambiguous. Germline CDR1 reads SGHVS; CDR2 reads FQNEAQ. The CDR3 has 13 residues. CDR3 sequence reads: CASSLLKGYSYTF. Here the CDR3 DNA reads TGTGCCAGCAGCTTACTGAAGGGCTATAGCTACACCTTC.

Points on this clonotype: At one end, the junction sequence differs from germline, possibly due to a read error. The chain joins TRBV12-3 or TRBV12-4 to TRBJ1-5, with unresolved D. The CDR3 is 12 amino acids. CDR3 in amino acids: CASSYGKQPQHF. The CDR3 DNA reads TGTGCCAGCAGTTATGGCAAGCAGCCCCAGCATTTT.

The V call is TRBV7-2, the J call TRBJ2-1; D is ambiguous. V lost 1 base, J lost 5 bases, and 6 bases lay in between. From germline, CDR1 is SGHTA and CDR2 FQGNSA. The CDR3 extends over 13 amino acids. This CDR3 is CASSLEWNNEQFF. CDR3 bases: TGTGCCAGCAGCTTAGAGTGGAACAATGAGCAGTTCTTC.

The V gene is TRBV7-2, the J gene TRBJ2-3; TRBD2 matches at 10 bases. CDR1 is SGHTA and CDR2 is FQGNSA in the germline V gene. The CDR3 loop spans 16 amino acids. J gave up 8 bases and V 3 bases, and 11 bases lay outside the gene matches. CDR3 in amino acids: CASSLQSPVAGGTQYF. CDR3 coding DNA: TGTGCCAGCAGCTTGCAAAGCCCGGTAGCGGGGGGTACGCAGTATTTT.

This clonotype was seen more than once but under ten times. This chain joins TRBV12-3 or TRBV12-4 and TRBJ2-4; the match to TRBD1 covers 7 bases. CDR3 length equals 14 residues. With V trimmed by 5 bases and J by 9 bases, 10 bases remained unmatched. CDR3: CASSRDSRGGIQYF. The CDR3 region has the DNA TGTGCCAGCAGTCGGGACAGTCGAGGGGGCATTCAGTACTTC.

The chain combines TRBV10-2 with TRBJ2-2; TRBD1 is a possible D gene (5 bases). The CDR3 spans 15 residues. Germline V gene lookup returns CDR1 WSHSY and CDR2 SAAADI. The V end was cut by 3 bases, the J end by 1 base, with 9 bases between. The CDR3 coding sequence is TGCGCCAGCAGTGATAGACAGAGGAACACCGGGGAGCTGTTTTTT. Its translation: CASSDRQRNTGELFF.

This clonotype was detected only a few times. This chain uses TRBV6-2 or TRBV6-3 with TRBJ2-7, with 7 bases matching TRBD1. Per the germline V gene, CDR1 is MNHEY and CDR2 is SVGEGT. The CDR3 runs to 14 residues. Trimming removed 2 bases from V and 3 bases from J; junction bases left unmatched: 4. The chain's CDR3 is CASSYKGAGYEQYF. CDR3 nucleotide sequence: TGTGCCAGCAGTTACAAGGGGGCCGGCTACGAGCAGTACTTC.

This chain links TRBV10-3 with TRBJ1-1, with 7 bases aligning to TRBD1. Germline loops: CDR1 ENHRY, CDR2 SYGVKD. The CDR3 has 17 residues. J gave up 1 base and V 2 bases, and 10 bases lay outside the gene matches. CDR3 nucleotides: TGTGCCATCAGTGAGCGGTTAGGGGGCGGAAAGAACACTGAAGCTTTCTTT. Translated, it gives CAISERLGGGKNTEAFF.

This clonotype was counted between two and nine times. The chain uses TRBV7-6 and TRBJ2-7; 8 bases are shared with TRBD2. Germline assignment: CDR1 SGHVS and CDR2 FNYEAQ. The length of the CDR3 is 15 residues. J was trimmed by 5 bases and V by 2 bases; bases with no gene match: 8. The CDR3 here is CASSLLPGGGHEQYF. The DNA of the CDR3 is TGTGCCAGCAGCTTACTCCCCGGGGGGGGCCACGAGCAGTACTTC.